These T cell receptor beta chains were read from a single sample in a study of OX40 agonist ivuxolimab in advanced cancers. Only in-frame clones appear in the TCRdb table, and some are missing; sequencing was by immunoSEQ multiplex PCR. The sample shows over 50,000 clones, 92% of them seen only once. Material: CD4+ or CD8+ T cells sorted from blood, obtained in a trial of the OX40 agonist ivuxolimab. These receptors originate from an adult with an advanced solid tumor such as melanoma, head and neck, liver or kidney cancer. The CDR3 runs from the conserved cysteine through the conserved F or W. Each record gives: D gene, J gene, V gene, clone size, CDR3 protein, CDR3 DNA. D genes are given only for firm matches. Size tells how often a clone was seen (once, few, many) or the class of an expanded clone, and some rows leave it out.

TRBD1	TRBJ1-1	TRBV5-1	NA	CASRVTGDNTEAFF	TGCGCCAGCAGGGTTACAGGGGACAACACTGAAGCTTTCTTT
NA	TRBJ2-5	TRBV6-6	NA	CASSYQGTQYF	TGTGCCAGCAGTTACCAGGGGACCCAGTACTTC
NA	TRBJ2-1	TRBV4-3	NA	CASSLFIPNEQFF	TGCGCCAGCAGCCTCTTTATCCCAAATGAGCAGTTCTTC
NA	TRBJ1-6	TRBV6-5	NA	CASTGGRSNSPLHF	TGTGCCAGCACTGGGGGGCGGTCTAATTCACCCCTCCACTTT
NA	TRBJ1-1	TRBV10-3	NA	CAISEGDTQMNTEAFF	TGTGCCATCAGTGAGGGGGACACCCAGATGAACACTGAAGCTTTCTTT
NA	TRBJ2-5	TRBV30	NA	CAWSSETQYF	TGTGCCTGGAGTTCGGAGACCCAGTACTTC
NA	TRBJ1-6	TRBV4-3	NA	CASSQVRGGWSPLHF	TGCGCCAGCAGCCAAGTCAGGGGAGGGTGGTCACCCCTCCACTTT
NA	TRBJ2-1	TRBV11-2	once	CASSSPQLGGTSYNEQFF	TGTGCCAGCAGCTCCCCTCAACTCGGGGGAACCTCCTACAATGAGCAGTTCTTC
TRBD1	TRBJ1-1	TRBV9	NA	CASSVGQGGTEAFF	TGTGCCAGCAGCGTGGGACAGGGAGGCACTGAAGCTTTCTTT
NA	TRBJ1-1	TRBV13	NA	CASSLTQGPIEAFF	TGTGCCAGCAGCTTAACCCAGGGTCCCATTGAAGCTTTCTTT
TRBD1	TRBJ1-1	TRBV30	NA	CAWTRDRGDTEAFF	TGTGCCTGGACACGGGACAGGGGAGACACTGAAGCTTTCTTT
NA	TRBJ2-3	TRBV15	NA	CATSRVTSHYTQYF	TGTGCCACCAGCAGAGTAACTAGTCACTATACGCAGTATTTT
NA	TRBJ2-4	TRBV1	NA	CTSSQDPGTSQLAKNIQYF	TGCACCAGCAGCCAAGATCCCGGGACTAGCCAACTAGCCAAAAACATTCAGTACTTC
TRBD2	TRBJ2-3	TRBV28	NA	CASSLMYGGGPRDTQYF	TGTGCCAGCAGTTTAATGTACGGCGGGGGGCCTCGAGATACGCAGTATTTT
NA	TRBJ2-3	TRBV6-5	NA	CASSYAGSTDTQYF	TGTGCCAGCAGTTACGCAGGGAGTACAGATACGCAGTATTTT
TRBD1	TRBJ1-2	TRBV6-5	NA	CASSYSTGGKLRF	TGTGCCAGCAGTTACTCGACAGGGGGAAAGCTTCGCTTC
TRBD2	TRBJ2-3	TRBV30	once	CAWSVGLAGGYRTDTQYF	TGTGCCTGGAGTGTTGGGCTAGCGGGGGGGTACCGCACAGATACGCAGTATTTT
NA	TRBJ2-3	TRBV6-6	NA	CASSVSYPDTQYF	TGTGCCAGCAGCGTCTCCTACCCGGATACGCAGTATTTT
TRBD1	TRBJ1-5	TRBV5-3	NA	CASSLQGGNQPQHF	TGTGCCAGCAGCTTACAGGGGGGCAATCAGCCCCAGCATTTT
NA	TRBJ1-2	TRBV25-1	NA	CASSGAGTYGYTF	TGTGCCAGCAGTGGAGCAGGAACCTATGGCTACACCTTC
NA	TRBJ2-3	TRBV9	NA	CASSATDTQYF	TGTGCCAGCAGCGCAACAGATACGCAGTATTTT
TRBD2	TRBJ2-1	TRBV13	NA	CASSLIREDYNEQFF	TGTGCCAGCAGCTTAATACGGGAGGACTACAATGAGCAGTTCTTC
TRBD2	TRBJ2-3	TRBV7-9	once	CASSFGTSGDTQYF	TGTGCCAGCAGCTTCGGGACTAGCGGAGATACGCAGTATTTT
NA	TRBJ1-2	TRBV29-1	NA	CSVPSGGSFNDGYTF	TGCAGCGTTCCCTCCGGGGGCTCATTTAACGATGGCTACACCTTC
NA	TRBJ2-3	TRBV5-1	NA	CASSTTGDTQYF	TGCGCCAGCAGTACAACAGGGGATACGCAGTATTTT
NA	TRBJ1-1	TRBV28	NA	CASSLETAWDLGTEAFF	TGTGCCAGCAGTTTAGAAACTGCGTGGGATTTAGGCACTGAAGCTTTCTTT
NA	TRBJ1-6	TRBV30	NA	CAWSPGMLRNSPLHF	TGTGCCTGGAGTCCCGGAATGTTGAGGAATTCACCCCTCCACTTT